A selection of T cell receptor beta chains follows, all from one sample in a study of regulatory T cells in long-lasting Graves disease. TCRdb re-called the multiplex PCR reads with MiXCR, one entry per CDR3 protein. Of roughly 700,000 distinct CDR3 sequences detected, approximately 29% appear once; the ten largest clones hold around 42%. Material: peripheral blood mononuclear cells (PBMCs), obtained when the disease was refractory, from a patient treated with antithyroid drugs. The origin of the receptors is a female donor with Graves disease. CDR3s include the opening cysteine and the closing phenylalanine or tryptophan. A D gene is named only where the DNA matches it firmly. Not all rows give a size; the values are once, few, many and, for expanded clones, a class.

D: -
J: TRBJ1-2
V: TRBV28
size: many
CDR3: CASSIRGEFGGYTF

D: TRBD2
J: TRBJ2-7
V: TRBV10-1
size: -
CDR3: CASSEIGLAGSYEQYF

D: -
J: TRBJ1-1
V: TRBV19
size: -
CDR3: CASSIGVLPNTEAFF

D: -
J: TRBJ1-2
V: TRBV10-2
size: few
CDR3: CASSETTPANGYTF

D: -
J: TRBJ2-7
V: TRBV12-3/TRBV12-4
size: -
CDR3: CASSDEVTLSYEQYF

D: -
J: TRBJ2-7
V: TRBV3-1
size: -
CDR3: CASSQGASEPYEQYF

D: -
J: TRBJ1-1
V: TRBV4-1
size: few
CDR3: CASSQDRDTRRTEAFF

D: TRBD2
J: -
V: TRBV3-1
size: -
CDR3: CASRTLAGAPKETQYF

D: -
J: TRBJ1-2
V: TRBV10-3
size: -
CDR3: CAIRPDSPRDYGYTF

D: -
J: TRBJ1-5
V: TRBV19
size: -
CDR3: CASSMKGLTGNSNQPQHF

D: TRBD1
J: TRBJ2-5
V: TRBV10-3
size: few
CDR3: CAISESGQGKETQYF

D: TRBD1
J: TRBJ2-6
V: TRBV11-2
size: -
CDR3: CASSPFRGLSGANVLTF

D: -
J: TRBJ1-2
V: TRBV27
size: -
CDR3: CASSLTSGRGYTF

D: -
J: TRBJ2-5
V: TRBV7-7
size: few
CDR3: CASSPRNQETQYF

D: -
J: TRBJ2-7
V: TRBV10-3
size: -
CDR3: CAISVGGGYEQYF

D: -
J: TRBJ2-6
V: TRBV6-1
size: few
CDR3: CASSGANVLTF

D: -
J: TRBJ1-2
V: TRBV29-1
size: -
CDR3: CSVEPPGATGYTF

D: TRBD2
J: TRBJ2-3
V: TRBV6-1
size: -
CDR3: CASRRERESTDTQYF

D: TRBD1
J: TRBJ1-1
V: TRBV20-1
size: -
CDR3: CSARDRGQGPVRAFF

D: -
J: TRBJ1-1
V: TRBV10-3
size: -
CDR3: CAISDRALMNTEAFF

D: -
J: TRBJ2-7
V: TRBV6-1
size: few
CDR3: CASSQGGRYEQYF

D: -
J: TRBJ2-2
V: TRBV24-1
size: few
CDR3: CATSEGTGELFF

D: -
J: TRBJ2-2
V: TRBV25-1
size: -
CDR3: CASSVAGKTGELFF

D: -
J: TRBJ2-7
V: TRBV7-3
size: few
CDR3: CASSPSGLASYEQYF

D: TRBD1
J: TRBJ2-5
V: TRBV29-1
size: few
CDR3: CSVARQGQETQYF